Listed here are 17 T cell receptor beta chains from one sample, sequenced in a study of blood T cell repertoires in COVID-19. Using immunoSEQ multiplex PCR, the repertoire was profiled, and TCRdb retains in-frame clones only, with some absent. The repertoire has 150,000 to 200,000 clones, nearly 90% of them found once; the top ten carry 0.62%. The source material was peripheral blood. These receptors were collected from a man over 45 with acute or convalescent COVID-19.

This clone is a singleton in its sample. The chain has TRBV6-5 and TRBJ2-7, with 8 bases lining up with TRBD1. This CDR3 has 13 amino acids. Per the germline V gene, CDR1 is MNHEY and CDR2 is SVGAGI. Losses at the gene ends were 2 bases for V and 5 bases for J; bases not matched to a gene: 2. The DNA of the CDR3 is TGTGCCAGCAGTTACCTACAGGGGGACGAGCAGTACTTC. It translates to CASSYLQGDEQYF.

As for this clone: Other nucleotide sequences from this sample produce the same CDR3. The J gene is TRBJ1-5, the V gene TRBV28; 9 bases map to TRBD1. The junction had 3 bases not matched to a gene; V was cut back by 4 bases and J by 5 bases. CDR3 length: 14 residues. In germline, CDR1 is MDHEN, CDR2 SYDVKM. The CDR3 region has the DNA TGTGCCAGCAGTTCGGGACAGGGCGATCAGCCCCAGCATTTT. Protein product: CASSSGQGDQPQHF. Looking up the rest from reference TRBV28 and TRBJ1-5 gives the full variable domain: DVKVTQSSRYLVKRTGEKVFLECVQDMDHENMFWYRQDPGLGLRLIYFSYDVKMKEKGDIPEGYSVSREKKERFSLILESASTNQTSMYLCASSSGQGDQPQHFGDGTRLSIL.

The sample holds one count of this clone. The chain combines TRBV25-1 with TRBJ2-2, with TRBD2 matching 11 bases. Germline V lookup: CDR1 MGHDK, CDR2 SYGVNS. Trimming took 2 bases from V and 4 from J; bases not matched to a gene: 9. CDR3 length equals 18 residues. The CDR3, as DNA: TGTGCCAGCAGTGAAGGGGGGACTAGCGGTGGTCCCACCGGGGAGCTGTTTTTT. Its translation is CASSEGGTSGGPTGELFF.

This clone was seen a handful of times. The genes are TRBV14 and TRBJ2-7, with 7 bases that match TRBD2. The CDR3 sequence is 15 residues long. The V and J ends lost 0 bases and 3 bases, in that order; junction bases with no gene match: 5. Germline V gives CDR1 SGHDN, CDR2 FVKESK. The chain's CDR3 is CASSQDPSGYYEQYF. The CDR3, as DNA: TGTGCCAGCAGCCAAGATCCTAGCGGCTACTACGAGCAGTACTTC.

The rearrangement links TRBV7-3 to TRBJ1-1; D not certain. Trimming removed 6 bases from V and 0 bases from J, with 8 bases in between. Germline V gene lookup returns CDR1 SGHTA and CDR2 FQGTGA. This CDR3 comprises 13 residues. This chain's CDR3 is CASRAAMNTEAFF. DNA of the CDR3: TGTGCCAGCAGGGCTGCCATGAACACTGAAGCTTTCTTT.

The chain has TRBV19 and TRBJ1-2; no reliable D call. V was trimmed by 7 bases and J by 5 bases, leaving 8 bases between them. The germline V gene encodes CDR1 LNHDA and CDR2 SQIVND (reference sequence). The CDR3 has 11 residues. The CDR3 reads CASNDRYGYTF. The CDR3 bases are TGTGCCAGTAACGATAGATATGGCTACACCTTC.

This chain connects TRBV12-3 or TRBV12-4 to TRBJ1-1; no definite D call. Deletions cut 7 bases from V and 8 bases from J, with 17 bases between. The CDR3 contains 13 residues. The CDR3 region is CASTTDKSIEAFF. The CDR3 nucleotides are TGTGCCAGCACTACTGACAAAAGCATCGAAGCTTTCTTT.

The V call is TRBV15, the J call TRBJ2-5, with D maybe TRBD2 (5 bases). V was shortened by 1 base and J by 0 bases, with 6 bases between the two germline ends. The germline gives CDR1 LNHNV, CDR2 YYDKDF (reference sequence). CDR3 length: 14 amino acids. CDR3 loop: CATSRASYQETQYF. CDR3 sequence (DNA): TGTGCCACCAGCAGAGCTAGCTACCAAGAGACCCAGTACTTC. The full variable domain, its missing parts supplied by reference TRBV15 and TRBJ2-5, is DAMVIQNPRYQVTQFGKPVTLSCSQTLNHNVMYWYQQKSSQAPKLLFHYYDKDFNNEADTPDNFQSRRPNTSFCFLDIRSPGLGDTAMYLCATSRASYQETQYFGPGTRLLVL.

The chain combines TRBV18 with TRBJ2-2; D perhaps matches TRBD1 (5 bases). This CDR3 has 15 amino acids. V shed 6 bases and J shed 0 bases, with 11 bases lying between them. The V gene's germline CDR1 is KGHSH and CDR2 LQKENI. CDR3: CASSTQGSNTGELFF. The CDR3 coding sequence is TGTGCCAGCTCTACCCAGGGTTCGAACACCGGGGAGCTGTTTTTT.

CDR3: CASSPTDTSTDTQYF. The CDR3 DNA reads TGTGCCAGCAGTCCGACAGATACTAGCACAGATACGCAGTATTTT. The gene calls are TRBV2 and TRBJ2-3, with D tentatively TRBD1 (5 bases). Trimming took 5 bases from V and 0 from J, leaving 12 bases between them. The CDR3 contains 15 residues. CDR1 is SNHLY and CDR2 is FYNNEI in the germline V gene.

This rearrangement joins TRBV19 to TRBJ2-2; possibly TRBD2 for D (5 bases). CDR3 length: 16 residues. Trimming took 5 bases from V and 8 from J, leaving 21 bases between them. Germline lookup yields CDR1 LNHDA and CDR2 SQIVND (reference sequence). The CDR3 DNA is TGTGCCAGTAGTCCCAGGCCGGGGAACGGCTTAGGGGAGCTGTTTTTT. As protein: CASSPRPGNGLGELFF.

The chain's CDR3 is CASTGTVYQPQHF. The DNA of the CDR3 is TGTGCCAGCACCGGGACAGTCTATCAGCCCCAGCATTTT. The chain employs TRBV28 and TRBJ1-5, with 7 bases aligning to TRBD1. Germline CDR1 is MDHEN and CDR2 is SYDVKM. Trimming at V came to 7 bases and at J to 5 bases, leaving 5 bases not matched to a gene. The CDR3 extends over 13 amino acids.

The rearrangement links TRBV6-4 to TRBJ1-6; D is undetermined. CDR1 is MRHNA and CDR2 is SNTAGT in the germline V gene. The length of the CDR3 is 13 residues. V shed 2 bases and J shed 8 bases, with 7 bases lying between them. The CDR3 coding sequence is TGTGCCAGCAGTGACCCAAATGATTCACCCCTCCACTTT. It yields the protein CASSDPNDSPLHF.

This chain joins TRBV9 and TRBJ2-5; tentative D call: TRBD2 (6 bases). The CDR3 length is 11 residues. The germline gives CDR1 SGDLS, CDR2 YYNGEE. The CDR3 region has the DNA TGTGCGGCGGGGCCTACAGAGACCCAGTACTTC. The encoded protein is CAAGPTETQYF.

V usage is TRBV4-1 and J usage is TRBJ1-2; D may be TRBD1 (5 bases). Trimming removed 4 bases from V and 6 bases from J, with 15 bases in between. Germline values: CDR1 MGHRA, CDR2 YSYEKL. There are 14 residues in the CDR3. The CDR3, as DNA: TGCGCCAGCAGCCTCGGGACGGACTATGATGGCTACACCTTC. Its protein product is CASSLGTDYDGYTF.

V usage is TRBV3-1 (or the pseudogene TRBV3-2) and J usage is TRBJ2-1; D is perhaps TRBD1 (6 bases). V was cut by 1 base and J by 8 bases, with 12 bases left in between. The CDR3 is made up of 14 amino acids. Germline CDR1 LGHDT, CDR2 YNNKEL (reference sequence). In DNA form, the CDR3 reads TGTGCCAGCAGCCAAGTAATCCAGGGGTATGAGCAGTTCTTC. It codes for CASSQVIQGYEQFF.

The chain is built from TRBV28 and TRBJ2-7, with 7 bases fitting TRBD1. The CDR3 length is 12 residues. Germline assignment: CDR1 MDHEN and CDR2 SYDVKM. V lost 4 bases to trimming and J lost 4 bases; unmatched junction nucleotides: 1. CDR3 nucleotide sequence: TGTGCCAGCAGTTCAGGGGGTTACGAGCAGTACTTC. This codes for CASSSGGYEQYF.